Listed below are T cell receptor beta chains from one sample, sequenced in a study of T cell changes during pregnancy in multiple sclerosis. Sequenced by immunoSEQ multiplex PCR; TCRdb stores in-frame clones only, minus some. The sample comprises around 78,000 clones, around 93% of which are singletons, and roughly 2.5% rests with the top ten. Sequencing was performed on peripheral blood, taken in the second trimester of pregnancy. These receptors were obtained from a female donor with multiple sclerosis, enrolled in a pregnancy study. Both conserved end residues are part of each CDR3. A D gene is named only where the DNA matches it firmly. Expanded clones are given a class, and other clones once, few, many or no size at all.

TRBV28,-,-,TRBJ1-2,CASSPTTGSRRGFVYGYTF,TGTGCCAGCAGTCCTACAACAGGTTCGCGCCGTGGGTTTGTCTATGGCTACACCTTC
TRBV7-9,-,once,TRBJ2-7,CASSFGEDYEQYF,TGTGCCAGCAGCTTTGGAGAAGACTACGAGCAGTACTTC
TRBV18,-,-,TRBJ1-5,CASSPRQDSNQPQHF,TGTGCCAGCTCACCAAGGCAGGATAGCAATCAGCCCCAGCATTTT
TRBV13,TRBD1,-,TRBJ2-3,CASSPWTGIDTQYF,TGTGCCAGCAGCCCCTGGACAGGGATAGATACGCAGTATTTT
TRBV6-1,-,-,TRBJ1-5,CASSAGAGNQPQHF,TGTGCCAGCAGTGCAGGGGCGGGCAATCAGCCCCAGCATTTT
TRBV9,-,-,TRBJ1-6,CASKPGDLPNSPLHF,TGTGCCAGCAAGCCGGGGGACCTCCCTAATTCACCCCTCCACTTT
TRBV11-3,TRBD2,-,TRBJ2-7,CASSSTLAGGPPDF,TGTGCCAGCAGCTCCACACTAGCGGGGGGCCCACCGGACTTC
TRBV7-6,-,-,TRBJ1-3,CASSQFGTTGNTIYF,TGTGCCAGCAGCCAATTCGGGACAACTGGAAACACCATATATTTT
TRBV27,TRBD1,few,TRBJ2-7,CASSAHPGQGFREQYF,TGTGCCAGCAGTGCGCACCCGGGACAGGGGTTCCGCGAGCAGTACTTC
TRBV7-9,-,-,TRBJ2-5,CASSLSGFEETQYF,TGTGCCAGCAGCTTGTCAGGGTTCGAAGAGACCCAGTACTTC
TRBV20-1,-,-,TRBJ1-1,CSRVKNTEAFF,TGCAGCAGGGTGAAAAACACTGAAGCTTTCTTT
TRBV5-1,-,-,TRBJ2-5,CASSLVGGGLLGETQYF,TGCGCCAGCAGCTTGGTGGGCGGGGGCCTGCTCGGGGAGACCCAGTACTTC
TRBV15,TRBD1,-,TRBJ2-7,CATSKGGPGWSEQYF,TGTGCCACCAGCAAAGGGGGCCCAGGGTGGTCCGAGCAGTACTTC
TRBV11-2,-,-,TRBJ2-3,CASSLGRGPKVAQYF,TGTGCCAGCAGCCTCGGTAGGGGCCCCAAAGTGGCGCAGTATTTT
TRBV6-5,-,-,TRBJ2-1,CASSPGSIRQFF,TGTGCCAGCAGCCCGGGGAGTATAAGGCAGTTCTTC